This T cell receptor (beta chain) was recorded in a study of blood T cell repertoires in COVID-19. The CDR3 is 17 amino acids. Germline CDR1 reads SGHNT; CDR2 reads YYREEE (reference sequence). The V gene end was trimmed by 1 base and the J gene end by 4 bases; junction bases not matched to a gene: 11. TCRdb's copy holds only in-frame clones and misses some; the assay was immunoSEQ multiplex PCR. This repertoire shows more than 110,000 clones, approximately 80% found once; its top ten account for approximately 6.5%. This clone was counted once. Sequencing used peripheral blood. This TCR was recovered from a human donor in a cohort sampled during active COVID-19. The gene calls are TRBV5-4 and TRBJ2-7, with 10 bases that match TRBD1. In DNA form, the CDR3 reads TGTGCCAGCAGCTTGACGGGACAGGGGCCGGCAAGATACGAGCAGTACTTC. Translating gives CASSLTGQGPARYEQYF.